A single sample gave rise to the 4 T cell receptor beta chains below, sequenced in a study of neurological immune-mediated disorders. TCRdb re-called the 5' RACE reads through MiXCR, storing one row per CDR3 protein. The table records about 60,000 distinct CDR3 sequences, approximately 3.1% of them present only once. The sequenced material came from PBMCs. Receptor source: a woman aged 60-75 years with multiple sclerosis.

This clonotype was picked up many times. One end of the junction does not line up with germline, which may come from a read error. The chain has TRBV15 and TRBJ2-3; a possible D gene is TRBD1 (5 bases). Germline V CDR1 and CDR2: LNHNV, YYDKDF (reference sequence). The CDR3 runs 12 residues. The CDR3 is CDTSTGSDTQYF. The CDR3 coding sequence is TGTGACACCAGCACAGGATCAGATACGCAGTATTTT.

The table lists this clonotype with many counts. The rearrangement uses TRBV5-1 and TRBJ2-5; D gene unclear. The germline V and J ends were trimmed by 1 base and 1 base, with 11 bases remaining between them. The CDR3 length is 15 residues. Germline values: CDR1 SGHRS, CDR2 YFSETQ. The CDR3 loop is CASSLNTHSQETQYF. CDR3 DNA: TGCGCCAGCAGCTTGAACACCCACTCCCAAGAGACCCAGTACTTC.

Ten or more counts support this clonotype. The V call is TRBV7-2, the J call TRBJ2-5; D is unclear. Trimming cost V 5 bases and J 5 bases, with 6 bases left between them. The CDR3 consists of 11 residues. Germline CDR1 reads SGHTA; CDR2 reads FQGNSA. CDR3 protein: CASSRRETQYF. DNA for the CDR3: TGTGCCAGCAGCCGGCGGGAGACCCAGTACTTC.

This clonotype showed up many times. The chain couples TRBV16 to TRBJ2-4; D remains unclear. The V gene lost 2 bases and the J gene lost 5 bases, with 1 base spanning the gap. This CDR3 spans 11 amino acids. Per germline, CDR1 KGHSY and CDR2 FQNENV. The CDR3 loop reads CASSQENIQYF. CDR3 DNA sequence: TGTGCCAGCAGCCAAGAAAACATTCAGTACTTC.